A selection of T cell receptor beta chains follows, all from one sample in a study of CDR3 diversity in severe acne. MiXCR, applied by TCRdb to the PCR reads, yields one record per CDR3 protein. The table has roughly 93,000 distinct CDR3 sequences, around 47% seen once. The sequenced sample was blood. These receptors were taken from a male donor with severe acne vulgaris. CDR3s include the opening cysteine and the closing phenylalanine or tryptophan. A D gene is named only where the DNA matches it firmly. Some rows mark clone size as missing; the rest say once, few, many or name a class of expanded clone.

>TRBJ2-7|TRBV2|-|-
CASIGFEQYF
TGTGCCAGCATAGGGTTCGAGCAGTACTTC
>TRBJ2-7|TRBV20-1|few|-
CSARHRESVEQYF
TGCAGTGCTCGTCACAGGGAGTCGGTCGAGCAGTACTTC
>TRBJ1-5|TRBV10-3|-|TRBD1
CAINDGQGDQPQHF
TGTGCCATCAACGACGGACAGGGGGACCAGCCCCAGCATTTT
>TRBJ2-2|TRBV14|-|-
CASSQVGGSGAGELFF
TGTGCCAGCAGCCAAGTAGGAGGGAGCGGTGCCGGGGAGCTGTTTTTT
>TRBJ1-5|TRBV6-5|many|-
CASSFREGSNQPQHF
TGTGCCAGCAGTTTTCGAGAGGGTAGCAATCAGCCCCAGCATTTT
>TRBJ2-2|TRBV15|few|-
CATSRLRTGELFF
TGTGCCACCAGCAGACTGAGAACCGGGGAGCTGTTTTTT
>TRBJ2-2|TRBV10-3|-|-
CAISGTPGVVNTGELFF
TGTGCCATCAGTGGAACCCCAGGGGTTGTCAACACCGGGGAGCTGTTTTTT
>TRBJ1-5|TRBV2|-|-
CASSEYGGGNQPQHF
TGTGCCAGCAGTGAGTATGGGGGTGGCAATCAGCCCCAGCATTTT
>TRBJ2-7|TRBV27|few|TRBD1
CASSAWDSFSYEQYF
TGTGCCAGCAGTGCCTGGGACAGCTTCTCCTACGAGCAGTACTTC
>TRBJ2-3|TRBV2|-|-
CASQPGLSYNEQYF
TGTGCCAGTCAGCCGGGACTCTCCTACAATGAGCAGTATTTT
>TRBJ1-5|TRBV24-1|-|-
CATSGTGTNQPQHF
TGTGCCACCAGTGGTACAGGGACCAATCAGCCCCAGCATTTT
>TRBJ2-5|TRBV9|few|TRBD2
CASSGGLAEDQETQYF
TGTGCCAGCAGCGGAGGACTAGCGGAGGACCAAGAGACCCAGTACTTC
>TRBJ2-7|TRBV7-2|few|-
CASSLALGDAYEQYF
TGTGCCAGCAGCTTGGCCTTGGGGGATGCGTACGAGCAGTACTTC
>TRBJ2-5|TRBV3-1|many|-
CASSQGGQETQYF
TGTGCCAGCAGCCAGGGGGGACAAGAGACCCAGTACTTC
>TRBJ1-1|TRBV20-1|many|-
CSATMSNTEAFF
TGCAGTGCTACAATGTCGAACACTGAAGCTTTCTTT
>TRBJ1-4|TRBV2|-|-
CASRNEKLFF
TGTGCCAGCAGGAATGAAAAACTGTTTTTT
>TRBJ2-1|TRBV4-3|many|TRBD2
CASSQDHREVIYNEQFF
TGCGCCAGCAGCCAAGATCATCGGGAGGTCATCTACAATGAGCAGTTCTTC
>TRBJ2-1|TRBV10-1|many|-
CASSESEEYNEQFF
TGCGCCAGCAGTGAGTCAGAGGAGTACAATGAGCAGTTCTTC
>TRBJ1-5|TRBV20-1|few|TRBD1
CSATGQGIQPQHF
TGCAGTGCAACAGGACAGGGGATCCAGCCCCAGCATTTT
>TRBJ1-5|TRBV7-8|many|TRBD1
CASSGVTGARQPQHF
TGTGCCAGCAGCGGGGTAACAGGGGCCCGTCAGCCCCAGCATTTT
>TRBJ2-6|TRBV5-6|once|-
CASSPRGALTGANVLTF
TGTGCCAGCAGCCCCCGGGGGGCGCTGACTGGGGCCAACGTCCTGACTTTC
>TRBJ1-2|TRBV11-2|-|-
CASSLGAASVTF
TGTGCCAGCAGCTTAGGGGCAGCTTCCGTCACCTTC
>TRBJ2-2|TRBV20-1|-|TRBD1
CSPGGYTGELFF
TGCAGTCCAGGGGGCTACACCGGGGAGCTGTTTTTT
>TRBJ2-7|TRBV5-8|many|TRBD2
CASSFRQGLLAGRPYEQYF
TGTGCCAGCAGCTTCAGACAGGGATTACTAGCGGGTCGTCCTTACGAGCAGTACTTC
>TRBJ2-5|TRBV24-1|-|-
CATSDLVGVKETQYF
TGTGCCACCAGTGATTTGGTGGGGGTAAAAGAGACCCAGTACTTC
>TRBJ2-3|TRBV4-1|few|TRBD1
CASSQRHRGEGTDTQYF
TGCGCCAGCAGCCAGAGACACAGGGGAGAAGGCACAGATACGCAGTATTTT
>TRBJ1-1|TRBV28|few|-
CASSPRTGNTEAFF
TGTGCCAGCAGTCCCCGTACGGGGAACACTGAAGCTTTCTTT
>TRBJ1-2|TRBV20-1|-|-
CRVASGTPDSGYTF
TGCAGAGTGGCTAGCGGGACACCGGATTCGGGCTACACCTTC
>TRBJ2-7|TRBV20-1|-|-
CSARDFPDYGYVEQYF
TGCAGTGCTAGAGACTTCCCCGATTATGGCTACGTAGAGCAGTACTTC
>TRBJ2-5|TRBV25-1|-|-
CASGETDRTYGQYF
TGTGCCAGCGGTGAAACGGACAGAACCTACGGGCAGTACTTC
>TRBJ2-5|TRBV11-1|-|TRBD2
CASTQRGGETQYF
TGTGCCAGCACCCAACGCGGGGGAGAGACCCAGTACTTC
>TRBJ2-7|TRBV12-3/TRBV12-4|many|-
CASSPSGLIYEQYF
TGTGCCAGCAGTCCTTCGGGTCTAATCTACGAGCAGTACTTC
>TRBJ1-1|TRBV6-1|few|-
CASSPKGHTEAFF
TGTGCCAGCAGTCCCAAGGGGCACACTGAAGCTTTCTTT
>TRBJ2-1|TRBV20-1|many|-
CSAVDVSSYNEQFF
TGCAGTGCTGTGGACGTAAGCTCCTACAATGAGCAGTTCTTC
>TRBJ2-3|TRBV10-2|many|TRBD2
CASTLRWTSGTDTQYF
TGCGCCAGCACCCTGAGGTGGACTAGCGGCACAGATACGCAGTATTTT
>TRBJ2-3|TRBV28|once|-
CASHGRLGTDTQYF
TGTGCCAGCCATGGAAGACTGGGGACAGATACGCAGTATTTT
>TRBJ2-5|TRBV7-9|medium-sized|TRBD1
CASSSGQGETQYF
TGTGCCAGCAGCTCCGGACAGGGGGAGACCCAGTACTTC
>TRBJ2-1|TRBV18|-|TRBD1
CASSLSGTGAFNEQLF
TGTGCCAGCTCACTTTCCGGGACAGGGGCCTTCAATGAGCAGCTCTTC
>TRBJ2-2|TRBV29-1|-|-
CSVEDLEFRELFF
TGCAGCGTTGAAGATCTAGAGTTTAGGGAGCTGTTTTTT
>TRBJ2-7|TRBV15|few|-
CATSREANTGELYF
TGTGCCACCAGCAGAGAGGCTAACACCGGGGAGCTGTACTTC
>TRBJ2-3|TRBV7-8|once|TRBD2
CASTLEASGSVDTQYF
TGTGCCAGCACCCTTGAAGCTAGCGGGAGTGTAGATACGCAGTATTTT
>TRBJ2-1|TRBV6-2/TRBV6-3|few|-
CASSYIGSFSYNEQFF
TGTGCCAGCAGTTACATCGGAAGCTTCTCCTACAATGAGCAGTTCTTC
>TRBJ2-1|TRBV5-1|many|-
CASSLRAVGAYNEQFF
TGCGCCAGCAGCTTAAGGGCGGTTGGGGCTTACAATGAGCAGTTCTTC
>TRBJ2-6|TRBV7-9|few|TRBD1
CASSAPTGTGGANVLTF
TGTGCCAGCAGCGCCCCGACAGGGACCGGTGGGGCCAACGTCCTGACTTTC
>TRBJ2-5|TRBV20-1|-|-
CSASREETQYF
TGCAGTGCTAGCAGGGAGGAGACCCAGTACTTC
>TRBJ1-3|TRBV28|-|-
CASSLTPLSGNTIYF
TGTGCCAGCAGTTTAACTCCCCTCTCTGGAAACACCATATATTTT
>TRBJ2-6|TRBV7-8|many|-
CASSTQGRDPGANVLTF
TGTGCCAGCAGCACACAGGGCAGGGACCCTGGGGCCAACGTCCTGACTTTC
>TRBJ1-1|TRBV2|once|-
CASSEGDLGTEAFF
TGTGCCAGCAGTGAAGGCGATTTAGGCACTGAAGCTTTCTTT
>TRBJ2-7|TRBV7-8|many|-
CASSLEFSPPGEQYF
TGTGCCAGCAGCTTAGAATTTTCTCCCCCCGGCGAGCAGTACTTC
>TRBJ1-3|TRBV20-1|-|-
CSATRTGNTIYF
TGCAGTGCCACACGGACAGGAAACACCATATATTTT